One TCR beta chain is described in this entry. This clonotype was seen ten or more times. Its antigen is not yet known. There are no base qualities to consult, and no much larger clone falls within one base. CDR3 length: 14 amino acids, cysteine to phenylalanine. The DNA shown is the 42-base CDR3, in frame from base 1. Trimming costs V 2 bases and J 8 bases, and their ends lie 15 bases apart. CDR1 and CDR2, looked up from the germline V gene, are SGHAT and FQNNGV. The data were obtained in a study of T cells in Graves' hyperthyroidism and ophthalmopathy (dated by TCRdb to the late 2010s). With respect to the entire study: Peripheral blood was sampled at the time of initial diagnosis, prior to any treatment. After sampling, hyperthyroidism patients received methimazole starting at 30 mg daily, and ophthalmopathy patients received high-dose intravenous methylprednisolone. For training and testing, the 100 or so patients in the discovery cohort were randomly divided in a 7:3 ratio. Thyroid tissue and blood T-cell repertoires from roughly 6 Graves' hyperthyroidism patients were also compared in the study. Prospective prediction of ophthalmopathy was tested in an independent validation cohort of 18 hyperthyroidism patients and 15 to 17 patients who later progressed to ophthalmopathy. A discovery cohort of about 96 patients, approximately 44 with Graves' ophthalmopathy and approximately 57 with stable Graves' hyperthyroidism, was used to find distinguishing TCR V-J signatures. The paper reports TCR Vbeta CDR3 sequencing of 130 to 150 peripheral blood samples: 43 ophthalmopathy, under 85 hyperthyroidism and 17 progressor patients. General conclusions and limits of the study: Most expanded thyroid clonotypes (frequency above 0.001) were also detected in blood, suggesting blood repertoires may reflect thyroid immune responses. A model built on a 13 V-J signature distinguished ophthalmopathy from stable hyperthyroidism, reaching approximately 89% sensitivity and about 81% specificity in cross-validation and 80%/75% in testing. In validation, the model predicted progression to ophthalmopathy a median of about 6 months before onset, with approximately 70% sensitivity and roughly 73% specificity. Sample size was not statistically predetermined, and investigators were not blinded to group allocation.

The TCR beta CDR3 regions were amplified from RNA transcripts. A first-round RT-PCR of the TCR CDR3 used the HTBI primer set with the Qiagen OneStep RT-PCR kit. A second multiplex PCR round built the libraries, followed by size selection and purification. Paired-end sequencing of the libraries was performed with 100 bp reads on an Illumina HiSeq2000. In the authors' own workflow: SOAPnuke was used to process the raw data, throwing out any read that contained adapters or uncalled bases, had a mean Phred below 15, or lacked an exact constant-primer or identifier match. High-quality paired reads were merged with COPE v1.2.5, and unique nucleotide sequences were defined as clonotypes. MiTCR v1.1 was used to align clonotypes to the IMGT TRBV, TRBD and TRBJ reference segments. Only V-J combinations with frequency above 0.0001, covering about 99% of repertoires, were analysed. The TCS score was defined as the ratio of F50 (clonal expansion) to E x V (chaos), calculated using BLOSUM62-based TCRdist between CDR3 peptides within each V-J. Welch's t-statistics and random forest reduced 514 V-J features to 13, which were used in a naive Bayes classifier (R e1071). TCRdb trimmed public reads at Q25 via fastp, called clones via MiXCR and kept in-frame beta chains. Each entry merges the rows of one CDR3 protein and shows their most common DNA and genes. The V and J calls shown here were made by TCRdb, not taken from the authors' results. The sample records hundreds of thousands of distinct CDR3 sequences, 14% of which are singletons. Clones ranked in the top ten supply roughly 10% of the sample.

Stable Graves' hyperthyroidism was defined as the absence of progression to ophthalmopathy over 18 months of follow-up. Hyperthyroidism patients were newly diagnosed, had a disease duration of under 2 months, and were aged 18 to 65 years. Exclusion was applied to patients with uncontrolled infections, other autoimmune diseases, pregnancy or lactation. Clinical symptoms, serum thyroxine and TRAb, thyroid ultrasound, and orbital computed tomography formed the basis for the diagnoses. Ficoll-Paque density gradient centrifugation was used to isolate PBMCs from 10 ml of fresh peripheral blood. Total RNA was extracted using Trizol reagent, and RNA quality was assessed on an Agilent 2100 Bioanalyzer.

The sequencing sample was made of blood. This TCR was sampled from a woman aged 18-29 years with Graves' hyperthyroidism. The sequence is built from TRBV11-2 and TRBJ1-1; 5 matching bases give a weak D call of TRBD1. The CDR3 sequence is CASSLTTDRPEAFF. The nucleotide sequence is TGTGCCAGCAGCTTAACGACCGACAGACCAGAAGCTTTCTTT.